The subject of this entry is one T cell receptor beta chain. Its specificity is unknown. The data were taken from a study of shared clonotypes between healthy human individuals. The assay was immunoSEQ multiplex PCR, and TCRdb's table has in-frame clones only and misses some. The table has about 680,000 clones, more than 70% seen once; the top ten hold under 2%. Trimming removed 7 bases from V and 4 bases from J; junction bases left unmatched: 7. Looked up from germline, CDR1 is SGHNT and CDR2 is YENEEA. CDR3 length: 15 amino acids. Regarding the study as a whole: Non-shared clonotypes showed lower generation probabilities than clonotypes common to all four donors.

The material sequenced was memory CD4+ T cells sorted from blood. Described subset: CD45RA-negative fraction. The chain has TRBV11-3 and TRBJ2-2, with 9 bases matching TRBD1. The origin of this receptor is a woman aged 25-40 years in good health. CDR3: CASNQGQGPTGELFF. The CDR3 nucleotides are TGTGCCAGCAACCAGGGACAGGGACCCACCGGGGAGCTGTTTTTT.